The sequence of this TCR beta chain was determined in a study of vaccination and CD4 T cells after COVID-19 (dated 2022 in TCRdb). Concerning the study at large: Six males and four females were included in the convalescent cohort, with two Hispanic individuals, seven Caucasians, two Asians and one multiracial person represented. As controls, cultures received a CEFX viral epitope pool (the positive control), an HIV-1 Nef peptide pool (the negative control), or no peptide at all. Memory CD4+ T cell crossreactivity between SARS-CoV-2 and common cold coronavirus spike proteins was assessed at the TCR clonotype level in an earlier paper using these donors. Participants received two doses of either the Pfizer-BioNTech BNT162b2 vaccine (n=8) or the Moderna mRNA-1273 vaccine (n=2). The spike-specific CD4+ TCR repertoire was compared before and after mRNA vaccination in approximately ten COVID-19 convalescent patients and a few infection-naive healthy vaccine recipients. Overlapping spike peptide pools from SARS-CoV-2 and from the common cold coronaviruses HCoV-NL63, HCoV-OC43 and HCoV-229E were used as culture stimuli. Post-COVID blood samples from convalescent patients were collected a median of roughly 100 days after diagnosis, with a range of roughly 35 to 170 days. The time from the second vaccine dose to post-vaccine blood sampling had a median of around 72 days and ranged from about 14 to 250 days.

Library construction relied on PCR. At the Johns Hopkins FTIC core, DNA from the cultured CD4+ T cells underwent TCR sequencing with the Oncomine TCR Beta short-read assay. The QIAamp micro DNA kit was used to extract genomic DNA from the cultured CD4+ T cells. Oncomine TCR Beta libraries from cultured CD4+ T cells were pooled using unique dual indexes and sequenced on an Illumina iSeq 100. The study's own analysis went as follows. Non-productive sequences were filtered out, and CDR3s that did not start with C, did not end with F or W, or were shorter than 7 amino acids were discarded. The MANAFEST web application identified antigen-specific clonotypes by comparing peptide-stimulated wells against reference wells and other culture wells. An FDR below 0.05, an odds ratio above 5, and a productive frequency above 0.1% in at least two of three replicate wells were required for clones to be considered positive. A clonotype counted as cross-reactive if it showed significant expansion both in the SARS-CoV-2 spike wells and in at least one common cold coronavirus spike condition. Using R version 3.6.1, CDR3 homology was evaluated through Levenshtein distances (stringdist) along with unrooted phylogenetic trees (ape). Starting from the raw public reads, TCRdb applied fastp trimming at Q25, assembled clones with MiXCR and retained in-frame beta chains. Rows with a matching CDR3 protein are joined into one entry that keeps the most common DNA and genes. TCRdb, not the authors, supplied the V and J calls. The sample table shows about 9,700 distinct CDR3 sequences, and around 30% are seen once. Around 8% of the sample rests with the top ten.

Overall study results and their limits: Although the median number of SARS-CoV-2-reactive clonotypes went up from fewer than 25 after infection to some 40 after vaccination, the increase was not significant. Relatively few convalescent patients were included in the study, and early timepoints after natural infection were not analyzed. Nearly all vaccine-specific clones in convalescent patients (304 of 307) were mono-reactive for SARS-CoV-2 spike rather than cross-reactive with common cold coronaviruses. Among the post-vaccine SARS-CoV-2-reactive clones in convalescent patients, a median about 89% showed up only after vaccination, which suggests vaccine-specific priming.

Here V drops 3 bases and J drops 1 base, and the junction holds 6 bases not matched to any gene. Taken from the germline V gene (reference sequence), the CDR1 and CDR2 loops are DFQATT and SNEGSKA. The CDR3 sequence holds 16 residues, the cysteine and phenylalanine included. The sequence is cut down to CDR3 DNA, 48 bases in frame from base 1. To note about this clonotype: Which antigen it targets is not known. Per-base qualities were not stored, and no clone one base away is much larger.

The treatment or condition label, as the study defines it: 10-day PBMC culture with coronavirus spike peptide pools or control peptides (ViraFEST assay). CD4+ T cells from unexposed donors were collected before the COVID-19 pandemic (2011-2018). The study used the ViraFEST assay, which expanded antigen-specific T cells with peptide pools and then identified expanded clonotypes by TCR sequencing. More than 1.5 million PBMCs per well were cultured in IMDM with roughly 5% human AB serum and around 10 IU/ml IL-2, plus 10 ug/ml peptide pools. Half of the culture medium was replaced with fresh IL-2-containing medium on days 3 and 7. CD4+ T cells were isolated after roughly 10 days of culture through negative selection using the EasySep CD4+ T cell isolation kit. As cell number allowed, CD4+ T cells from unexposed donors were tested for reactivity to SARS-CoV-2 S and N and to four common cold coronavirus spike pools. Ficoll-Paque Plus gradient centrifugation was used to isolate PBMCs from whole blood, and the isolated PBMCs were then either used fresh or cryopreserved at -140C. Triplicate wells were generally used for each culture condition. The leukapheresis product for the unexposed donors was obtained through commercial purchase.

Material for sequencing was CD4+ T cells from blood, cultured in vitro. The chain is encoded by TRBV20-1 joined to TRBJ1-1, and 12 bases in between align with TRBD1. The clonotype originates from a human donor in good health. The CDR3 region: CSARPGQGAGNTEAFF. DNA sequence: TGCAGTGCTAGGCCGGGACAGGGGGCGGGGAACACTGAAGCTTTCTTT.